This TCR beta chain was captured by sequencing in a study of T cell repertoires in cytomegalovirus infection. Study-wide background: CMV epitopes, recently identified HLA-C-restricted and well-studied HLA-B-restricted, were used. Public TCR beta signatures marked donors with CMV infection and the matching HLA.

Germline V CDR1 and CDR2: KGHSH, LQKENI. The germline V and J ends were trimmed by 4 bases and 14 bases, with 23 bases remaining between them. CDR3 size: 14 residues. As concerns this clonotype: The antigen remains unidentified.

Overall study results and limits: It was HLA-C-restricted CMV-specific TCR beta clonotypes that dominated the response ex vivo.

One entry per CDR3 protein, called by TCRdb with MiXCR from the reads. Of 680,000 or so distinct CDR3 sequences listed, about 30% were seen once; the top ten hold roughly 18%. Specimen: cultured PBMCs, collected from culture after CMV antigen stimulation. The origin of this receptor is a human donor in good health (CMV status not recorded). Some clones in this sample may be carry-over from other donors' samples. The chain is built from TRBV18 and TRBJ2-5, with D maybe TRBD1 (5 bases). The CDR3 DNA reads as TGTGCCAGCTCACTAAACTCACCAGATTCAGGGAACTACTTC. Its protein product is CASSLNSPDSGNYF.